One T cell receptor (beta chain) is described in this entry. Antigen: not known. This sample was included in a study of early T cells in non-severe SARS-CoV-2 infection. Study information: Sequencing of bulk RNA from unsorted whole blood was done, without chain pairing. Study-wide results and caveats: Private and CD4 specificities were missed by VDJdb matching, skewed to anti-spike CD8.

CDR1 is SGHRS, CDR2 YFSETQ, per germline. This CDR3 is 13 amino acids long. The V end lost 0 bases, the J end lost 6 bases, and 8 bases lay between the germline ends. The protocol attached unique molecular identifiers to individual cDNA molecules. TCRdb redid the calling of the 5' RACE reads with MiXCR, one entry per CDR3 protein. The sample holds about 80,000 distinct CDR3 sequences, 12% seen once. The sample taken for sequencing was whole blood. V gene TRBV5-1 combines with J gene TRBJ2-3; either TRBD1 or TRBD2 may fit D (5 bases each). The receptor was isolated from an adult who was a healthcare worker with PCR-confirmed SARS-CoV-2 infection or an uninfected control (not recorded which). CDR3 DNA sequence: TGCGCCAGCAGCTTGGATTGGGGGGATACGCAGTATTTT. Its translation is CASSLDWGDTQYF.